This T cell receptor (beta chain) was obtained from a study of blood T cell repertoires in COVID-19. Across the whole study: Spain, Italy and the United States supplied samples that represented acute and convalescent COVID-19.

Repertoires were generated with immunoSEQ multiplex PCR, while TCRdb's copy carries only in-frame clones and drops some. This sample has around 100,000 clones, with less than 90% found just once. V was clipped by 0 bases and J by 1 base; unmatched bases: 8. CDR1 and CDR2 from the germline V gene are SGHNT and YYREEE (reference sequence). The CDR3 covers 18 residues. Sequences were obtained from peripheral blood. The sequence was obtained from a human donor in a cohort sampled during active COVID-19. The chain uses TRBV5-4 and TRBJ2-2, with 8 bases identical to TRBD1. Here the CDR3 DNA reads TGTGCCAGCAGCTTGGCCCCCGTGACAGGGGAGAACACCGGGGAGCTGTTTTTT. Its protein is CASSLAPVTGENTGELFF.